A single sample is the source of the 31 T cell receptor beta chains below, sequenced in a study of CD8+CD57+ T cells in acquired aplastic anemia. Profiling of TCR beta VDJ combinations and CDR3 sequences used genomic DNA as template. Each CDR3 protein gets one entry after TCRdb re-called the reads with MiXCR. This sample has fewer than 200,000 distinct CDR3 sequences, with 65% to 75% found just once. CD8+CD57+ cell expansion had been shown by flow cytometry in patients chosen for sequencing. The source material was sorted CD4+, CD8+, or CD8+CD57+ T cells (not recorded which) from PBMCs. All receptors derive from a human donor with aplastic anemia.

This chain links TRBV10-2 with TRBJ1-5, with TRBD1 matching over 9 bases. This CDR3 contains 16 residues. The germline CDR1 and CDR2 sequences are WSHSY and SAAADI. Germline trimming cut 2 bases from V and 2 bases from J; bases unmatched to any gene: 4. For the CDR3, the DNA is TGCGCCAGCAGTGAGACCGGGACAGGGTGCAATCAGCCCCAGCATTTT. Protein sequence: CASSETGTGCNQPQHF.

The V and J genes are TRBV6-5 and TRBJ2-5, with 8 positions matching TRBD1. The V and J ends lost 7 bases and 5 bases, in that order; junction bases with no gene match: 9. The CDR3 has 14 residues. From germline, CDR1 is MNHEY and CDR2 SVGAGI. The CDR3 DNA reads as TGTGCCAGCACCGAGACAGGGGCAAGGGAGACCCAGTACTTC. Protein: CASTETGARETQYF.

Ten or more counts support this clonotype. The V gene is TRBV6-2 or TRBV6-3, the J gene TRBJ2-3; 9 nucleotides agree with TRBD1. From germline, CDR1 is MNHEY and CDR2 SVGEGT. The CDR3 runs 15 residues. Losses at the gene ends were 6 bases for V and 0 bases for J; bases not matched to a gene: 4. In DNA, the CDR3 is TGTGCCAGCAGGACCGGGACAGGGAGCACAGATACGCAGTATTTT. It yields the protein CASRTGTGSTDTQYF.

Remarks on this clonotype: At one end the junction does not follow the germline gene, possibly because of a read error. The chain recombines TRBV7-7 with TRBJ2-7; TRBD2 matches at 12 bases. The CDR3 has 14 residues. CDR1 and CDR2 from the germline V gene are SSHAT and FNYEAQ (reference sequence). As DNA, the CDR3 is TGTGCTAGCAGCTTAGGACTAGCGGGGACCGAGCAGTACTTC. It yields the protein CASSLGLAGTEQYF.

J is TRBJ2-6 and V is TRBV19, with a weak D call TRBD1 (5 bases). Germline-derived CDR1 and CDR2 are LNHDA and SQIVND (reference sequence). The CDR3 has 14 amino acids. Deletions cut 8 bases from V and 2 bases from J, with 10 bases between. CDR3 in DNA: TGTGCCAGTGTTACAGGACCTGGGGCCAACGTCCTGACTTTC. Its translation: CASVTGPGANVLTF.

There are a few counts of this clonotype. The CDR3 DNA reads as TGTGCCACCAGCAGAGAAGCCACGGTAGGAGGCGAGCAGTACTTC. This codes for CATSREATVGGEQYF. The chain employs TRBV15 and TRBJ2-7, with D possibly TRBD2 on 5 matching bases. Looked up from germline, CDR1 is LNHNV and CDR2 is YYDKDF (reference sequence). V shed 0 bases and J shed 6 bases, with 15 bases lying between them. The CDR3 runs to 15 residues.

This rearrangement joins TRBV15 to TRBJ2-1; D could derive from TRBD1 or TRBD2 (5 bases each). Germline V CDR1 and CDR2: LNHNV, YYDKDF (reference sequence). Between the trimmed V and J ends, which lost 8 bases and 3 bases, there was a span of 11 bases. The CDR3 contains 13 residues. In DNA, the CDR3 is TGTGCCACCCGGGGACCAGGCTACAATGAGCAGTTCTTC. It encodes CATRGPGYNEQFF.

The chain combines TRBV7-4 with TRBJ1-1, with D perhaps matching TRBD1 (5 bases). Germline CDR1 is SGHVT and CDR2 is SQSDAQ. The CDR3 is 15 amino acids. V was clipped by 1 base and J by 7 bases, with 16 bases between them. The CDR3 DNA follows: TGTGCCAGCAGCTTAGTTTCAGGAGGGGAGGGTGAAGCTTTCTTT. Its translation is CASSLVSGGEGEAFF.

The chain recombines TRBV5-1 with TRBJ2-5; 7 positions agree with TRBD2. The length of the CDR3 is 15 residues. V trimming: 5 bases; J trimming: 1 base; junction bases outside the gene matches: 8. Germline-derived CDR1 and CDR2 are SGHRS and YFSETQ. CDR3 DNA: TGCGCCAGCAGTATGCAAGCGGGGTCCCAAGAGACCCAGTACTTC. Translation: CASSMQAGSQETQYF. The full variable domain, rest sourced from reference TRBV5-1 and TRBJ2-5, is KAGVTQTPRYLIKTRGQQVTLSCSPISGHRSVSWYQQTPGQGLQFLFEYFSETQRNKGNFPGRFSGRQFSNSRSEMNVSTLELGDSALYLCASSMQAGSQETQYFGPGTRLLVL.

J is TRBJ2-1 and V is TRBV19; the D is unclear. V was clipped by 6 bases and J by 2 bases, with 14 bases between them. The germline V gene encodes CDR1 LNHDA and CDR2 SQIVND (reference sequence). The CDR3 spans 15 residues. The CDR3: CASSPGQLPYNEQFF. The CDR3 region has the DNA TGTGCCAGTAGCCCCGGGCAGCTCCCCTACAATGAGCAGTTCTTC.

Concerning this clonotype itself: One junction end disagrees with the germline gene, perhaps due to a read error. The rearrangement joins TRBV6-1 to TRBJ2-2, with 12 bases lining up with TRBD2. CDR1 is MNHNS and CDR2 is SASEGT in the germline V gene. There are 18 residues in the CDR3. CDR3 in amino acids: CASSEGLAGSSNTGELFF. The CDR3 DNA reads TGCGCCAGCAGTGAGGGACTAGCGGGTAGCTCGAACACCGGGGAGCTGTTTTTT.

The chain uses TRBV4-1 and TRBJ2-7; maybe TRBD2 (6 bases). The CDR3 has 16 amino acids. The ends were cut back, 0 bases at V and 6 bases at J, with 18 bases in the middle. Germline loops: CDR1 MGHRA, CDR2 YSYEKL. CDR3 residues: CASSQDQLGRRGEQYF. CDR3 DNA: TGCGCCAGCAGCCAAGATCAGTTGGGACGGCGGGGCGAGCAGTACTTC.

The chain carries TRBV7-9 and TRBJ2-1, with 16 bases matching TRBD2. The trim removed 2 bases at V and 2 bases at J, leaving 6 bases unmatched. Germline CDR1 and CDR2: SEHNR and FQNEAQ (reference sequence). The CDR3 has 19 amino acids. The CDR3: CASSLRGTSGRGTYNEQFF. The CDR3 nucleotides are TGTGCCAGCAGCTTAAGAGGGACTAGCGGGAGGGGCACCTACAATGAGCAGTTCTTC. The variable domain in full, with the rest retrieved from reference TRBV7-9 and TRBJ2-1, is DTGVSQNPRHKITKRGQNVTFRCDPISEHNRLYWYRQTLGQGPEFLTYFQNEAQLEKSRLLSDRFSAERPKGSFSTLEIQRTEQGDSAMYLCASSLRGTSGRGTYNEQFFGPGTRLTVL.

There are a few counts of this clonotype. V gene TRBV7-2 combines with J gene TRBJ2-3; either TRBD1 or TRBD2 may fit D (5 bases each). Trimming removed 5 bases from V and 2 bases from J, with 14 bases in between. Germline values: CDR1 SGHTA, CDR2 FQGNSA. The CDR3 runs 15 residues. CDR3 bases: TGTGCCAGCAGCCCCGGGACGCCCTACACAGATACGCAGTATTTT. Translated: CASSPGTPYTDTQYF.

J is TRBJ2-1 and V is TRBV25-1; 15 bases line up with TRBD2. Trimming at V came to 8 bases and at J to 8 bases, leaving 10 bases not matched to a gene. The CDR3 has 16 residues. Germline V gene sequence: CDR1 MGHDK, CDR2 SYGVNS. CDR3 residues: CASGGLAGGPTDEQFF. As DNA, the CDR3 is TGTGCCAGCGGAGGACTAGCGGGAGGGCCGACGGATGAGCAGTTCTTC.

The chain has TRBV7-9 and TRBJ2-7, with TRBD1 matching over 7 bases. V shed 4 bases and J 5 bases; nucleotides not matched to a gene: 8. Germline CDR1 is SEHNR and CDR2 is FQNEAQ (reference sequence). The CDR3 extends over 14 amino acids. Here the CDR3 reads CASSSRQGLDEQYF. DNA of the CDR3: TGTGCCAGCAGCTCCAGACAGGGTCTCGACGAGCAGTACTTC. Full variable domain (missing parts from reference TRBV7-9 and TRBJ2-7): DTGVSQNPRHKITKRGQNVTFRCDPISEHNRLYWYRQTLGQGPEFLTYFQNEAQLEKSRLLSDRFSAERPKGSFSTLEIQRTEQGDSAMYLCASSSRQGLDEQYFGPGTRLTVT.

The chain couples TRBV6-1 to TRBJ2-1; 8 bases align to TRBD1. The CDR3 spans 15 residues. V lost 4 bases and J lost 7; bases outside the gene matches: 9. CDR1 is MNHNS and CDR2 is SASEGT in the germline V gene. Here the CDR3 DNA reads TGTGCCAGCAGTGCGACAGGGGAGAGGTTGAATGAGCAGTTCTTC. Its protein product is CASSATGERLNEQFF.

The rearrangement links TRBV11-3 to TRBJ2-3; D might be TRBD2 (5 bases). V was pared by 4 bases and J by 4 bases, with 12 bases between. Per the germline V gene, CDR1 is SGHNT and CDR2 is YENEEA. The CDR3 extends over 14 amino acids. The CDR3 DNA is TGTGCCAGCAGCTCCCCGAGGGCCCCAGATACGCAGTATTTT. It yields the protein CASSSPRAPDTQYF.

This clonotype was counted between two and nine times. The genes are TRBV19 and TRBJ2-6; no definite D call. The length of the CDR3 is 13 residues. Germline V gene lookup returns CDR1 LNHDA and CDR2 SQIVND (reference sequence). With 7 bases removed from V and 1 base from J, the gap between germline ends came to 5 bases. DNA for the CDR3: TGTGCCAGTACCCGATCTGGGGCCAACGTCCTGACTTTC. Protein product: CASTRSGANVLTF.

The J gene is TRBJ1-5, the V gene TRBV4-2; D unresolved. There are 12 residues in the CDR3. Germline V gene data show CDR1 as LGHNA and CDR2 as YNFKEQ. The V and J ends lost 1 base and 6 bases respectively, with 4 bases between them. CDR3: CASSQGTQPQHF. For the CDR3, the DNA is TGTGCCAGCAGCCAAGGAACTCAGCCCCAGCATTTT.

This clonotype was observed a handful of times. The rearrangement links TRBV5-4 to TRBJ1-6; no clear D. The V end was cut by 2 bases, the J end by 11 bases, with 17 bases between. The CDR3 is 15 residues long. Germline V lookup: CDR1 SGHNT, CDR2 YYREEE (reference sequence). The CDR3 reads CASSFPPLDVTPLHF. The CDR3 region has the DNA TGTGCCAGCAGCTTCCCCCCGCTGGATGTCACACCCCTCCACTTT. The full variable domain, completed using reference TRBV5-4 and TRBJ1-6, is ETGVTQSPTHLIKTRGQQVTLRCSSQSGHNTVSWYQQALGQGPQFIFQYYREEENGRGNFPPRFSGLQFPNYSSELNVNALELDDSALYLCASSFPPLDVTPLHFGNGTRLTVT.

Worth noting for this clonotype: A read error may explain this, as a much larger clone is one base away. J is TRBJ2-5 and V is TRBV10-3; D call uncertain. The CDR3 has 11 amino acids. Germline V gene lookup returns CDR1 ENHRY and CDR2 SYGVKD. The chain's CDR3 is CASSGSVAQYF. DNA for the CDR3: TGTGCCAGCAGTGGTTCTGTGGCCCAGTACTTC.

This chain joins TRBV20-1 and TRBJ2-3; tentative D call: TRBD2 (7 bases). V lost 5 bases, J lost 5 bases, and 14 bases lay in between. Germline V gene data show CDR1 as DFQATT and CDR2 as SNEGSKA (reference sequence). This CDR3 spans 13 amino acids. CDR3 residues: CSAPRGRGDTQYF. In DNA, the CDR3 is TGCAGTGCTCCTAGGGGGAGGGGAGATACGCAGTATTTT.

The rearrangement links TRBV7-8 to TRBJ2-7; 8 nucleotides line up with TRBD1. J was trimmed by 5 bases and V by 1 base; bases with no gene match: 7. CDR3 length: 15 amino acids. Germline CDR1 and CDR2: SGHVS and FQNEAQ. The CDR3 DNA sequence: TGTGCCAGCAGCTTAGATATCCAGGGGGCCCACGAGCAGTACTTC. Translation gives CASSLDIQGAHEQYF.

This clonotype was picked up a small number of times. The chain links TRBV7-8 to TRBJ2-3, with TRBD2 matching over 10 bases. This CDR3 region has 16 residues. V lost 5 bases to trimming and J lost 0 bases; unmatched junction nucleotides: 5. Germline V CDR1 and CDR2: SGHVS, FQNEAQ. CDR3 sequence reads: CASSRRTSGSTDTQYF. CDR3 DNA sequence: TGTGCCAGCAGCCGACGGACTAGCGGTAGCACAGATACGCAGTATTTT.

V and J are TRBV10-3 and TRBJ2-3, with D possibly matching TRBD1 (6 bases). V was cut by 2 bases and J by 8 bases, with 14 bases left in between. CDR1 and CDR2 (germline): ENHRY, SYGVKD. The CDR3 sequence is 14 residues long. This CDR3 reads CAISENREGGTQYF. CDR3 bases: TGTGCCATCAGTGAGAACAGGGAAGGTGGTACGCAGTATTTT.

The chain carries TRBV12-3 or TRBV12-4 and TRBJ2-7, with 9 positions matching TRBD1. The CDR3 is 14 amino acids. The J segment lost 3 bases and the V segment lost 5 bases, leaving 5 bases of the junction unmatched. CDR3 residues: CASSPGQGLYEQYF. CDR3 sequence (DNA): TGTGCCAGCAGTCCGGGACAGGGTCTCTACGAGCAGTACTTC.

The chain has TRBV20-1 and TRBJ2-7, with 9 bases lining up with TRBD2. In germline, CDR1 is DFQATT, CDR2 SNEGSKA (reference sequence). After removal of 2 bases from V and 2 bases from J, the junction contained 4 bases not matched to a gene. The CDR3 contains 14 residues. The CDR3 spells CSARILAGAYEQYF. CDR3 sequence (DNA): TGCAGTGCTAGAATATTAGCGGGGGCCTACGAGCAGTACTTC.

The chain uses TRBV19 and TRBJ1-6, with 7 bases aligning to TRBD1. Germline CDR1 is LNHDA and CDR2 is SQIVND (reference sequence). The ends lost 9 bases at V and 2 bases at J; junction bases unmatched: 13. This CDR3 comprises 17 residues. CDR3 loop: CASSYGTVKTYNSPLHF. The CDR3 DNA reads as TGTGCCAGCAGTTACGGGACAGTCAAGACCTATAATTCACCCCTCCACTTT.

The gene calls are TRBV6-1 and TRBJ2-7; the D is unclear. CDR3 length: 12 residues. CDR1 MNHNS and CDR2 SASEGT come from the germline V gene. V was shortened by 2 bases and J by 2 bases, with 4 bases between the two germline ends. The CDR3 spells CASSEWTYEQYF. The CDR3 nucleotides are TGTGCCAGCAGTGAATGGACCTACGAGCAGTACTTC.

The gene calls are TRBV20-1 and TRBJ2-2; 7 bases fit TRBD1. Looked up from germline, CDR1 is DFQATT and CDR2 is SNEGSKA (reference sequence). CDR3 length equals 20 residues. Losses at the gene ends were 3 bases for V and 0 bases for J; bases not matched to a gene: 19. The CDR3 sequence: CSARTIWGSTGTANTGELFF. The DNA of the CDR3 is TGCAGTGCTAGGACCATTTGGGGTTCGACCGGGACAGCGAACACCGGGGAGCTGTTTTTT.